This TCR beta chain is drawn from a study of regulatory T cells in long-lasting Graves disease. Overall study results and limits: Researchers reported studying only peripheral blood, not thyroid tissue. Those with persistent Graves' had less TCR diversity than newly diagnosed patients.

For TCR beta, libraries came from iRepertoire HTBI primers and Arm-PCR of CDR3 regions. TCRdb ran MiXCR on the multiplex PCR reads and lists one entry per CDR3 protein. The sample contains around 300,000 distinct CDR3 sequences, more than 20% of which appear only once. Concerning this clonotype itself: No antigen is known for it.

The time point is: persistent/refractory GD, antithyroid drugs over 5 years with positive TRAb. Isolated PBMC RNA provided the starting material for the TCR library. Germline V gene lookup returns CDR1 MNHEY and CDR2 SVGEGT. The CDR3 contains 13 residues. V lost 2 bases and J 3 bases, leaving 7 bases between the germline ends. The J gene is TRBJ2-5, the V gene TRBV6-2 or TRBV6-3; D is undetermined. The material sequenced was peripheral blood mononuclear cells (PBMCs), taken when the disease was refractory, from a patient treated with antithyroid drugs. The source of this sequence is a female donor with Graves disease. The CDR3 DNA is TGTGCCAGCAGTTACGTCGGTAAAGAGACCCAGTACTTC. It yields the protein CASSYVGKETQYF.